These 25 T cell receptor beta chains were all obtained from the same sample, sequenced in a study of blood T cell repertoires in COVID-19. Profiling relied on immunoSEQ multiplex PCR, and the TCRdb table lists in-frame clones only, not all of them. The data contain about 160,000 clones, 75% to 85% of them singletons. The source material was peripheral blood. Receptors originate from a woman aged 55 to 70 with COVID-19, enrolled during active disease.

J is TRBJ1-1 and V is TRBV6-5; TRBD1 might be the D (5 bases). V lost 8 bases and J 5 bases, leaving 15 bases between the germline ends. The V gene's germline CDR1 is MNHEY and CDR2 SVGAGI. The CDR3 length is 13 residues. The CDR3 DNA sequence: TGTGCCAGCGGTAGGGGACTTCAAACTGAAGCTTTCTTT. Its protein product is CASGRGLQTEAFF.

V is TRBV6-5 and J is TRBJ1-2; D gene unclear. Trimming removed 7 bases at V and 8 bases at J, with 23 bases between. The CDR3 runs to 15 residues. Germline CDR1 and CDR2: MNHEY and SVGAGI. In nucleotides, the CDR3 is TGTGCCAGCATAGGCGAATCCCCCAAAAGAGGCGGCTACACCTTC. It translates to CASIGESPKRGGYTF.

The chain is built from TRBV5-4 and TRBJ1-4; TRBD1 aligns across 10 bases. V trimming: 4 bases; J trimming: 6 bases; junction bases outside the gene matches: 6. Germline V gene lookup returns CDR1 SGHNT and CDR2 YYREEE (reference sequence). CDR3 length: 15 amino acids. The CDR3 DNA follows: TGTGCCAGCAGCCCGACAGGGGGCCGAGATGAAAAACTGTTTTTT. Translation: CASSPTGGRDEKLFF.

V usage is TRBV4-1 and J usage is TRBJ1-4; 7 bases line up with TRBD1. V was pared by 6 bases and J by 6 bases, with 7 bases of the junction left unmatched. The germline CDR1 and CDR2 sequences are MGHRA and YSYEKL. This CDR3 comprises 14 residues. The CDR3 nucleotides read TGCGCCAGCAGACCGGGGACAGATTATGAAAAACTGTTTTTT. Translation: CASRPGTDYEKLFF.

The CDR3 bases are TGTGCCACCAGCAGAGATCCCCAATCAGGGTACGAGCAGTACTTC. Encoded protein: CATSRDPQSGYEQYF. J is TRBJ2-7 and V is TRBV15, with D possibly being TRBD1 (5 bases). V shed 0 bases and J shed 4 bases, with 13 bases lying between them. The CDR3 totals 15 residues. Germline CDR1 is LNHNV and CDR2 is YYDKDF (reference sequence).

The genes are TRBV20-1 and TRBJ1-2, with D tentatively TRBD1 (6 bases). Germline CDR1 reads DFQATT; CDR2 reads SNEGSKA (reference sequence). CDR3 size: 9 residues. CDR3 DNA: TGCACCGTAGGGGGTGGCTACACCTTC. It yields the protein CTVGGGYTF.

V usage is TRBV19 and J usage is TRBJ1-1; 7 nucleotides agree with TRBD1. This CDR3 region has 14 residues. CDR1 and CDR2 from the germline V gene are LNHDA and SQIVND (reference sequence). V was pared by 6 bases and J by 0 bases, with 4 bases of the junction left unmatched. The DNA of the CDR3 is TGTGCCAGTAGCCTACAGGGGATGAACACTGAAGCTTTCTTT. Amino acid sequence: CASSLQGMNTEAFF.

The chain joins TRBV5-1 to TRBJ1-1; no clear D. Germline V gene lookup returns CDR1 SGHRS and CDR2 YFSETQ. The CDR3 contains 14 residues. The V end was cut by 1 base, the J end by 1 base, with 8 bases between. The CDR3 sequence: CASSLRRANTEAFF. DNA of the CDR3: TGCGCCAGCAGCTTGCGGCGGGCGAACACTGAAGCTTTCTTT.

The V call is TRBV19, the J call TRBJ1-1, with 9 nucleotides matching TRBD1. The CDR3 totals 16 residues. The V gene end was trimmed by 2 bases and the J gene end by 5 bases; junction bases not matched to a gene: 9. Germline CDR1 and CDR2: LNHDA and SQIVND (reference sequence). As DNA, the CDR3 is TGTGCCAGTAGTATACTTCAGGGACAGGGCGGTACTGAAGCTTTCTTT. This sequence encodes CASSILQGQGGTEAFF.

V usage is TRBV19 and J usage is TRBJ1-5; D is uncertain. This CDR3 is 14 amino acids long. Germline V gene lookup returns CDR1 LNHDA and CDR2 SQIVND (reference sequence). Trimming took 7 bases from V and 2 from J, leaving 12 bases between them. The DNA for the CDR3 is TGTGCCAGTATGGCTAGATCGGGCAATCAGCCCCAGCATTTT. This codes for CASMARSGNQPQHF.

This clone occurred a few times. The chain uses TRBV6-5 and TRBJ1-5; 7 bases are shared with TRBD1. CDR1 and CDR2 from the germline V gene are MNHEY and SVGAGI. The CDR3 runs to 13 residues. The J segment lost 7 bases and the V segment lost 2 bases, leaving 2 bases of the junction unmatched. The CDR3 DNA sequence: TGTGCCAGCAGTTACCTCAGGGGGCAGCCCCAGCATTTT. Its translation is CASSYLRGQPQHF.

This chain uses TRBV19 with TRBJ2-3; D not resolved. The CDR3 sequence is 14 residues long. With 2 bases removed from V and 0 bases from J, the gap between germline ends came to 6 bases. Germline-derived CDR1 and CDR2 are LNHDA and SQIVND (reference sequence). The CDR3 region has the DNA TGTGCCAGTAGTATATCATCCAGCACAGATACGCAGTATTTT. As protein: CASSISSSTDTQYF.

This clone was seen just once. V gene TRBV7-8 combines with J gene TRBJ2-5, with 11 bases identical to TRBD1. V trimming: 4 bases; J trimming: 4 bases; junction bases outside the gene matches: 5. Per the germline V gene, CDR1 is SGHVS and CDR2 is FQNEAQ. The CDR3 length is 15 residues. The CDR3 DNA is TGTGCCAGCAGCTCCTGGACAGGGGGCGCAGAGACCCAGTACTTC. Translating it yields CASSSWTGGAETQYF.

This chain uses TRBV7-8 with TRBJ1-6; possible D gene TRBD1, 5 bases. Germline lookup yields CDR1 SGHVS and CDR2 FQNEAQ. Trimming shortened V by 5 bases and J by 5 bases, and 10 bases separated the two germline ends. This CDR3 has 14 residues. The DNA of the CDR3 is TGTGCCAGCAGCGGCAGGGATAATAATTCACCCCTCCACTTT. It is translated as CASSGRDNNSPLHF.

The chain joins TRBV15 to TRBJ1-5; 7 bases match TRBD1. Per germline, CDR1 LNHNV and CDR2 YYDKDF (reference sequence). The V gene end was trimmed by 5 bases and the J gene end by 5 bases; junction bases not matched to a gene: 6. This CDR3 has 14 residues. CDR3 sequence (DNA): TGTGCCACCAGCGATAGACAGGGCGATCAGCCCCAGCATTTT. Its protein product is CATSDRQGDQPQHF.

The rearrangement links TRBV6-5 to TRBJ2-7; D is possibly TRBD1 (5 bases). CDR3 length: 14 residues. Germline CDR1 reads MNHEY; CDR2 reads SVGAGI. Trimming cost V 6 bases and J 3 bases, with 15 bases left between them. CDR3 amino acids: CASSKQENFYEQYF. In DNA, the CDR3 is TGTGCCAGCAGCAAACAGGAAAACTTCTACGAGCAGTACTTC.

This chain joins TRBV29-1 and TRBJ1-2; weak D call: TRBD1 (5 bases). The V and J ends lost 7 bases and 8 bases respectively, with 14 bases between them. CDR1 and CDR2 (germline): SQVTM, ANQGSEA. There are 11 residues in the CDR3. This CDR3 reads CSDAGGDGYTF. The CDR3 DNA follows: TGCAGCGACGCCGGGGGGGACGGCTACACCTTC.

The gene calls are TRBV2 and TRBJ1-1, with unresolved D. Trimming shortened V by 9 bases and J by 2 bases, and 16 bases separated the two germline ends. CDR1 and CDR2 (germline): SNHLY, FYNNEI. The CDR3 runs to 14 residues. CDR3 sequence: CASRWETINTEAFF. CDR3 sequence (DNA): TGTGCCAGTAGGTGGGAGACAATTAACACTGAAGCTTTCTTT.

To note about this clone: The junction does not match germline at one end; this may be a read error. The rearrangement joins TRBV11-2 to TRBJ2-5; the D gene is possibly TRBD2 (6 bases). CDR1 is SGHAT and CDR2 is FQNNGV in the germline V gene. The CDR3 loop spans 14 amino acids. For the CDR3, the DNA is TGTGCCAGCAGCCCGGGACTCGGGATAGAGATCCAGTACTTC. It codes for CASSPGLGIEIQYF. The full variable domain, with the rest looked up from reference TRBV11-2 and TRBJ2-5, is EAGVAQSPRYKIIEKRQSVAFWCNPISGHATLYWYQQILGQGPKLLIQFQNNGVVDDSQLPKDRFSAERLKGVDSTLKIQPAKLEDSAVYLCASSPGLGIEIQYFGPGTRLLVL.

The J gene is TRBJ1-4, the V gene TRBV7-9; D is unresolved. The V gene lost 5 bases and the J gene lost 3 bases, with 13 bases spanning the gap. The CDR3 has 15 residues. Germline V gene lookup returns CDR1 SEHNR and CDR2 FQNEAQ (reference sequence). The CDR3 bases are TGTGCCAGCAGCGCGCGAGGATCCTCTAATGAAAAACTGTTTTTT. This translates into CASSARGSSNEKLFF. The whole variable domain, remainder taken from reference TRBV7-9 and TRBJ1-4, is DTGVSQNPRHKITKRGQNVTFRCDPISEHNRLYWYRQTLGQGPEFLTYFQNEAQLEKSRLLSDRFSAERPKGSFSTLEIQRTEQGDSAMYLCASSARGSSNEKLFFGSGTQLSVL.

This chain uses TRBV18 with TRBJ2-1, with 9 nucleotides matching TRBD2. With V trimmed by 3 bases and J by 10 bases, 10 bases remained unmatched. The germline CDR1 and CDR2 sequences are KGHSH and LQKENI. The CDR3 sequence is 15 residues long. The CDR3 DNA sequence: TGTGCCAGCTCACCCGCTAGCGGGATATTCACAGAGCAGTTCTTC. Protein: CASSPASGIFTEQFF. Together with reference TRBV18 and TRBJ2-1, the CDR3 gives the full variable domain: NAGVMQNPRHLVRRRGQEARLRCSPMKGHSHVYWYRQLPEEGLKFMVYLQKENIIDESGMPKERFSAEFPKEGPSILRIQQVVRGDSAAYFCASSPASGIFTEQFFGPGTRLTVL.

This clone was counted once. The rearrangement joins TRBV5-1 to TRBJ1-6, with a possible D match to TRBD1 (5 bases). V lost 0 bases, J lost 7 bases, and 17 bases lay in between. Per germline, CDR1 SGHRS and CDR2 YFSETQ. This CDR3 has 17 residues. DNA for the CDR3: TGCGCCAGCAGCTTGGCCCCCTCTCAGGGTCTCAATTCACCCCTCCACTTT. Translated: CASSLAPSQGLNSPLHF.

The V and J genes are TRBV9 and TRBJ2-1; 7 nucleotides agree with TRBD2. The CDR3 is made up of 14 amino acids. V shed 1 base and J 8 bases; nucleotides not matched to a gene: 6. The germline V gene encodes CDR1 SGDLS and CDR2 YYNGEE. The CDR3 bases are TGTGCCAGCAGCGTATACGGGACTACTTATGAGCAGTTCTTC. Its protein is CASSVYGTTYEQFF.

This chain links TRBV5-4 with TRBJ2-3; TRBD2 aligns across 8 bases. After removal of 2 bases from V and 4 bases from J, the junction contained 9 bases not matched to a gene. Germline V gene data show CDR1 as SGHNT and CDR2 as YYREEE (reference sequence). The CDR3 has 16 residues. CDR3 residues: CASSLTSGLKADTQYF. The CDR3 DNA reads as TGTGCCAGCAGCTTAACTAGCGGCCTAAAGGCAGATACGCAGTATTTT.

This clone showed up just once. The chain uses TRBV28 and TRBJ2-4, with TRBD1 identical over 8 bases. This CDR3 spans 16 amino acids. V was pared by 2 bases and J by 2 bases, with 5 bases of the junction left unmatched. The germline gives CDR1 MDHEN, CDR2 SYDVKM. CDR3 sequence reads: CASSLRDRGPKNIQYF. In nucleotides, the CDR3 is TGTGCCAGCAGTTTACGAGACAGGGGACCCAAAAACATTCAGTACTTC.